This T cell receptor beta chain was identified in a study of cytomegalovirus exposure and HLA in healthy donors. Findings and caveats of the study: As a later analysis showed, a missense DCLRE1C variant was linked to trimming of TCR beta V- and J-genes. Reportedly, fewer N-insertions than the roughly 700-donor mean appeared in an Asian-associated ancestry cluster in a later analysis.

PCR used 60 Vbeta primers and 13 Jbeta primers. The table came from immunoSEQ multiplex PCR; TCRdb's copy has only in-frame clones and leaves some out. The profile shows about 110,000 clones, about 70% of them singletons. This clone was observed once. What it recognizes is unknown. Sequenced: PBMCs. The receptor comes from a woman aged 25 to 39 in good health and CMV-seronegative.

The CDR3 bases are TGCGCCAGCAGCCACAACCCCGGGACAGGGTTTAGGAATGGGGAGCTGTTTTTT. It yields the protein CASSHNPGTGFRNGELFF. J is TRBJ2-2 and V is TRBV5-1, with 9 bases fitting TRBD1. Germline V gene lookup returns CDR1 SGHRS and CDR2 YFSETQ. The CDR3 sequence is 18 residues long. V lost 4 bases and J lost 8; bases outside the gene matches: 18.